One and the same sample provided the 24 T cell receptor beta chains below, sequenced in a study of radiotherapy plus CTLA-4 blockade in lung cancer. Data came from immunoSEQ multiplex PCR; TCRdb stores just in-frame clones and leaves some out. The sample includes 58,000 or so clones, 70% to 80% of them seen just once. Sequenced here: peripheral blood, sampled from a patient treated with radiotherapy plus ipilimumab. These receptors were taken from a human donor with non-small cell lung cancer who had a complete response to radiotherapy plus ipilimumab.

On this clone: The junction departs from the called germline gene at one end, perhaps through a read error. The CDR3 DNA sequence: TGTGCCAGCAGCTTAGCCGACATCCCTCAAGGGACCCAGTACTTC. It codes for CASSLADIPQGTQYF. The V and J genes are TRBV7-2 and TRBJ2-5; no firm D call. Looked up from germline, CDR1 is SGHTA and CDR2 is FQGNSA. The CDR3 has 15 amino acids. Supplemented by reference TRBV7-2 and TRBJ2-5, the full variable domain reads GAGVSQSPSNKVTEKGKDVELRCDPISGHTALYWYRQSLGQGLEFLIYFQGNSAPDKSGLPSDRFSAERTGGSVSTLTIQRTQQEDSAVYLCASSLADIPQGTQYFGPGTRLLVL.

This clone was detected once. The rearrangement links TRBV4-1 to TRBJ2-7, with 11 bases that match TRBD1. This CDR3 comprises 15 residues. The junction had 5 bases not matched to a gene; V was cut back by 4 bases and J by 3 bases. From germline, CDR1 is MGHRA and CDR2 YSYEKL. Here the CDR3 reads CASSRPGQGVYEQYF. The CDR3 DNA sequence: TGCGCCAGCAGCCGCCCGGGACAGGGGGTCTACGAGCAGTACTTC.

This chain links TRBV6-1 with TRBJ1-6; 8 nucleotides agree with TRBD1. Looked up from germline, CDR1 is MNHNS and CDR2 is SASEGT. With 3 bases clipped from V and 0 bases from J, the junction kept 7 bases outside the gene matches. The CDR3 extends over 18 amino acids. The CDR3 bases are TGTGCCAGCAGTGAGGGGGACAGGTCGAGCTCCTATAATTCACCCCTCCACTTT. As protein: CASSEGDRSSSYNSPLHF.

The chain combines TRBV5-1 with TRBJ2-7; possible D gene TRBD1, 5 bases. The ends were cut back, 9 bases at V and 0 bases at J, with 10 bases in the middle. Per the germline V gene, CDR1 is SGHRS and CDR2 is YFSETQ. The CDR3 is made up of 12 amino acids. The CDR3: CANTGRSYEQYF. The CDR3 nucleotides read TGCGCCAACACAGGTCGCTCCTACGAGCAGTACTTC.

The rearrangement links TRBV7-9 to TRBJ2-2; D unclear. This CDR3 region has 15 residues. CDR1 and CDR2 (germline): SEHNR, FQNEAQ (reference sequence). Trimming took off 5 bases at V and 0 bases at J, with 10 bases between the two ends. CDR3 sequence reads: CASSPGRPNTGELFF. CDR3 sequence (DNA): TGTGCCAGCAGCCCAGGCCGACCGAACACCGGGGAGCTGTTTTTT. Full variable domain (outside the CDR3, taken from reference TRBV7-9 and TRBJ2-2): DTGVSQNPRHKITKRGQNVTFRCDPISEHNRLYWYRQTLGQGPEFLTYFQNEAQLEKSRLLSDRFSAERPKGSFSTLEIQRTEQGDSAMYLCASSPGRPNTGELFFGEGSRLTVL.

In its sample, this clone was seen a few times. The CDR3 here is CASSQGQQETQYF. The CDR3 nucleotides read TGCGCCAGCAGCCAGGGACAGCAAGAGACCCAGTACTTC. This chain connects TRBV4-1 to TRBJ2-5; 7 positions match TRBD1. V shed 3 bases, J shed 2 bases, and the junction held 0 bases outside the gene matches. Germline CDR1 MGHRA, CDR2 YSYEKL. The CDR3 length is 13 residues.

This sequence joins TRBV11-2 and TRBJ1-5; TRBD1 might be the D (5 bases). The CDR3 length is 17 residues. The V gene lost 0 bases and the J gene lost 2 bases, with 14 bases spanning the gap. Germline V gene data show CDR1 as SGHAT and CDR2 as FQNNGV. As DNA, the CDR3 is TGTGCCAGCAGCTTAGATCCTCCGGGGGAGGGCAATCAGCCCCAGCATTTT. Translating it yields CASSLDPPGEGNQPQHF. Full variable domain (rest looked up from reference TRBV11-2 and TRBJ1-5): EAGVAQSPRYKIIEKRQSVAFWCNPISGHATLYWYQQILGQGPKLLIQFQNNGVVDDSQLPKDRFSAERLKGVDSTLKIQPAKLEDSAVYLCASSLDPPGEGNQPQHFGDGTRLSIL.

The chain uses TRBV7-2 and TRBJ2-2, with D unresolved. The CDR3 has 13 residues. V lost 5 bases and J 2 bases, leaving 6 bases between the germline ends. Germline CDR1 and CDR2: SGHTA and FQGNSA. In DNA, the CDR3 is TGTGCCAGCAGCCTAAGCAACACCGGGGAGCTGTTTTTT. It translates to CASSLSNTGELFF.

This clone has just a few counts. This chain uses TRBV2 with TRBJ2-5; TRBD1 agrees at 7 bases. Germline V gene lookup returns CDR1 SNHLY and CDR2 FYNNEI. This CDR3 contains 15 residues. With V trimmed by 6 bases and J by 5 bases, 12 bases remained unmatched. The CDR3 spells CASRVTNGQVETQYF. For the CDR3, the DNA is TGTGCCAGCAGGGTAACTAACGGACAGGTGGAGACCCAGTACTTC.

V is TRBV5-6 and J is TRBJ2-7, with 8 bases that match TRBD1. Unmatched junction bases numbered 16, after V lost 0 bases and J lost 11 bases. The CDR3 totals 16 residues. CDR1 and CDR2 from the germline V gene are SGHDT and YYEEEE. The CDR3 region is CASSLEVRQGAREKYF. The CDR3 bases are TGTGCCAGCAGCTTGGAAGTGCGGCAGGGGGCGCGTGAAAAGTACTTC.

The chain joins TRBV7-2 to TRBJ2-4; D might be TRBD1 (5 bases). Trimming removed 3 bases from V and 6 bases from J, with 9 bases in between. Germline V CDR1 and CDR2: SGHTA, FQGNSA. This CDR3 comprises 13 residues. The CDR3 region is CASSLYGANIQYF. DNA of the CDR3: TGTGCCAGCAGCTTGTATGGGGCAAACATTCAGTACTTC.

The chain joins TRBV2 to TRBJ2-5, with TRBD2 matching 7 bases. V lost 4 bases to trimming and J lost 9 bases; unmatched junction nucleotides: 5. Germline values: CDR1 SNHLY, CDR2 FYNNEI. This CDR3 region has 12 residues. The CDR3 loop reads CASSGLAEAQYF. The CDR3 DNA is TGTGCCAGCAGTGGGCTAGCGGAGGCCCAGTACTTC.

This clone showed up just once. The gene calls are TRBV12-5 and TRBJ1-2, with unresolved D. Germline lookup yields CDR1 LGHNT and CDR2 FRNRAP. This CDR3 comprises 15 residues. V was cut by 4 bases and J by 3 bases, with 15 bases left in between. In DNA, the CDR3 is TGTGCTAGTGGTTCCCCTTACGAGGGAGACTATGGCTACACCTTC. Residues: CASGSPYEGDYGYTF.

The chain combines TRBV5-4 with TRBJ2-6, with 9 bases that match TRBD1. Looked up from germline, CDR1 is SGHNT and CDR2 is YYREEE (reference sequence). The V gene end was trimmed by 2 bases and the J gene end by 0 bases; junction bases not matched to a gene: 3. The CDR3 is 17 amino acids. CDR3 residues: CASSLGDRASGANVLTF. In DNA form, the CDR3 reads TGTGCCAGCAGCTTAGGGGACAGGGCCTCTGGGGCCAACGTCCTGACTTTC.

The rearrangement links TRBV7-9 to TRBJ1-3; the D is unclear. The CDR3 extends over 13 amino acids. Deletions cut 5 bases from V and 4 bases from J, with 9 bases between. Germline V CDR1 and CDR2: SEHNR, FQNEAQ (reference sequence). This chain's CDR3 is CASSVREGNTIYF. The CDR3 DNA follows: TGTGCCAGCAGCGTGAGGGAGGGAAACACCATATATTTT.

The rearrangement joins TRBV5-1 to TRBJ2-6; perhaps TRBD2 as D (5 bases). The CDR3 loop spans 15 amino acids. Trimming took off 3 bases at V and 4 bases at J, with 11 bases between the two ends. CDR1 and CDR2 from the germline V gene are SGHRS and YFSETQ. The CDR3 spells CASSYGVAGANVLTF. CDR3 coding DNA: TGCGCCAGCAGCTATGGGGTAGCGGGGGCCAACGTCCTGACTTTC.

The chain has TRBV18 and TRBJ1-2; perhaps TRBD1 as D (6 bases). Trimming stripped 2 bases from V and 3 bases from J, with 13 bases between. From germline, CDR1 is KGHSH and CDR2 LQKENI. This CDR3 is 15 amino acids long. CDR3 residues: CASSPAQGSDYGYTF. The CDR3 coding sequence is TGTGCCAGCTCACCAGCTCAGGGGTCGGACTATGGCTACACCTTC.

This chain links TRBV6-5 with TRBJ1-2; unclear D gene. Germline CDR1 MNHEY, CDR2 SVGAGI. The CDR3 spans 14 residues. V dropped 2 bases and J dropped 5 bases, with 12 bases sitting between them. The CDR3 sequence is CASSYERGRYGYTF. The CDR3 DNA reads TGTGCCAGCAGTTACGAGAGAGGAAGATATGGCTACACCTTC.

The V call is TRBV30, the J call TRBJ1-2; D is ambiguous. CDR1 is GTSNPN and CDR2 is SVGIG in the germline V gene (reference sequence). This CDR3 is 11 amino acids long. V dropped 3 bases and J dropped 2 bases, with 4 bases sitting between them. Here the CDR3 DNA reads TGTGCCTGGAGCCCGAACTATGGCTACACCTTC. The encoded protein is CAWSPNYGYTF. The variable domain in full, completed from reference TRBV30 and TRBJ1-2, reads SQTIHQWPATLVQPVGSPLSLECTVEGTSNPNLYWYRQAAGRGLQLLFYSVGIGQISSEVPQNLSASRPQDRQFILSSKKLLLSDSGFYLCAWSPNYGYTFGSGTRLTVV.

This chain connects TRBV7-6 to TRBJ2-5; a weak D match, TRBD2 (6 bases). V was cut by 1 base and J by 5 bases, with 8 bases left in between. The CDR3 has 13 amino acids. Germline CDR1 reads SGHVS; CDR2 reads FNYEAQ. The CDR3 loop reads CASSLGRAETQYF. The CDR3, as DNA: TGTGCCAGCAGCTTAGGGAGGGCGGAGACCCAGTACTTC.

V is TRBV6-5 and J is TRBJ2-3, with D tentatively TRBD2 (5 bases). CDR1 is MNHEY and CDR2 is SVGAGI in the germline V gene. V shed 10 bases and J shed 3 bases, with 20 bases lying between them. This CDR3 is 15 amino acids long. CDR3 amino acids: CAIRKRSLGTDTQYF. DNA of the CDR3: TGTGCCATAAGAAAGCGGAGTCTTGGGACAGATACGCAGTATTTT.

The chain carries TRBV11-2 and TRBJ1-1; TRBD1 might be the D (5 bases). The length of the CDR3 is 13 residues. From germline, CDR1 is SGHAT and CDR2 FQNNGV. V lost 8 bases, J lost 4 bases, and 14 bases lay in between. CDR3 DNA sequence: TGTGCCAGCGGCGGGGCGCGGGGCACTGAAGCTTTCTTT. This translates into CASGGARGTEAFF.

The rearrangement joins TRBV7-2 to TRBJ2-7; 10 bases fit TRBD1. This CDR3 has 15 amino acids. V lost 0 bases to trimming and J lost 6 bases; unmatched junction nucleotides: 5. Looked up from germline, CDR1 is SGHTA and CDR2 is FQGNSA. The DNA for the CDR3 is TGTGCCAGCAGCTTAGCCGGACAGGGGGTAAGCGAGCAGTACTTC. This encodes CASSLAGQGVSEQYF.

Concerning this clone itself: This sample includes further DNA sequences coding for the same CDR3. CDR3 bases: TGCGCCAGCAGCACTACAGGGGGCAGTGGGGCCAACGTCCTGACTTTC. Translated, it gives CASSTTGGSGANVLTF. The chain employs TRBV5-1 and TRBJ2-6; TRBD1 matches 9 bases. J was trimmed by 3 bases and V by 4 bases; bases with no gene match: 5. From germline, CDR1 is SGHRS and CDR2 YFSETQ. The CDR3 runs 16 residues.